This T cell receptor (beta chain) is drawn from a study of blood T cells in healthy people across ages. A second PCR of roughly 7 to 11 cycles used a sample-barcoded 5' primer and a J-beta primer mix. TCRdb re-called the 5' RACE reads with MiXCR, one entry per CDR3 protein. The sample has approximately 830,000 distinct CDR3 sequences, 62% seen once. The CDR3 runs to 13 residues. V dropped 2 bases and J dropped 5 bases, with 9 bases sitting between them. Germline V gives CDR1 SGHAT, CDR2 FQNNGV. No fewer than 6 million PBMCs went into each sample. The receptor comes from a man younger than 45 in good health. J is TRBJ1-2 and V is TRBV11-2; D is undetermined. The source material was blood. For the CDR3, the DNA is TGTGCCAGCAGCTTATATGGCAGTTATGGCTACACCTTC. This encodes CASSLYGSYGYTF.